This T cell receptor (beta chain) was identified in a study of blood T cell repertoires in COVID-19. The germline V gene has CDR1 MNHEY and CDR2 SVGEGT. J was trimmed by 7 bases and V by 2 bases; bases with no gene match: 2. This CDR3 comprises 13 residues. Methods used by the authors: Amplification of reference gene primers provided the estimated nucleated cell counts. Profiling relied on immunoSEQ multiplex PCR, and the TCRdb table lists in-frame clones only, not all of them. Clone size and V and J calls were adopted from that table, with D and trimming inferred from the DNA. The sample carries some 160,000 clones, approximately 80% recorded once. Enrolled through a virtual design, the participants were between about 18 and 89 years of age and came from some 25 US areas. Donors in Cohort 3 who had recovered were those with two negative PCRs, healthcare professional clearance, or resolution of their symptoms.

The sample consisted of PBMCs or T cells enriched from blood (not recorded which). The J gene is TRBJ2-1, the V gene TRBV6-2 or TRBV6-3, with 7 positions matching TRBD2. The sequence derives from a woman between 50 and 59 years old who had recovered from COVID-19. CDR3 coding DNA: TGTGCCAGCAGTTACGCGGGAGAAAATGAGCAGTTCTTC. Amino acid sequence: CASSYAGENEQFF.